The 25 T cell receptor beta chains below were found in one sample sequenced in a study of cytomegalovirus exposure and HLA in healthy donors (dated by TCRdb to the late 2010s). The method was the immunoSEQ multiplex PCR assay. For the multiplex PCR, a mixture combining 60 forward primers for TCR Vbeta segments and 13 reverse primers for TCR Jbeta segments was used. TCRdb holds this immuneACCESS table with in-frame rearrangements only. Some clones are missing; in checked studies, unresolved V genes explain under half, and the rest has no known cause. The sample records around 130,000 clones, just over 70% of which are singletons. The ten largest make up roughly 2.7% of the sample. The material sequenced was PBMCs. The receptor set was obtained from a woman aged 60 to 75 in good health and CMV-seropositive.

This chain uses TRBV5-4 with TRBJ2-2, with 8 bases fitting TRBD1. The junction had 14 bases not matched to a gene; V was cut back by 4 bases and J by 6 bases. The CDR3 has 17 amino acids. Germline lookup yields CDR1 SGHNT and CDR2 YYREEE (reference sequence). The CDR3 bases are TGTGCCAGCAGCCCAACCCCGGACAGGGAGGAAGCCGGGGAGCTGTTTTTT. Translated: CASSPTPDREEAGELFF.

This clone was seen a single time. CDR3 sequence reads: CASSAPGQGYNSPLHF. Here the CDR3 DNA reads TGCGCCAGCAGCGCCCCCGGACAGGGCTATAATTCACCCCTCCACTTT. The chain employs TRBV5-1 and TRBJ1-6, with 8 bases identical to TRBD1. Trimming cost V 4 bases and J 3 bases; bases outside gene matches: 6. The CDR3 totals 16 residues. Germline values: CDR1 SGHRS, CDR2 YFSETQ.

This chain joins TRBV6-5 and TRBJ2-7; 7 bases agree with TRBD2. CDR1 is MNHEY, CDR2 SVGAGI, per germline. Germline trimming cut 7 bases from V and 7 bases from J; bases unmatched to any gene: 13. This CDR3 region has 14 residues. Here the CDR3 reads CASKPGLTISEQYF. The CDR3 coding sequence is TGTGCCAGCAAACCGGGACTAACCATTTCGGAGCAGTACTTC.

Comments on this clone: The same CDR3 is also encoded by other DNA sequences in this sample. The CDR3 loop reads CASSPAASYEQYF. Here the CDR3 DNA reads TGTGCCAGCTCACCAGCTGCTAGTTACGAGCAGTACTTC. V usage is TRBV18 and J usage is TRBJ2-7; D ambiguous. The CDR3 sequence is 13 residues long. Trimming took 2 bases from V and 4 from J, leaving 9 bases between them. CDR1 and CDR2 from the germline V gene are KGHSH and LQKENI.

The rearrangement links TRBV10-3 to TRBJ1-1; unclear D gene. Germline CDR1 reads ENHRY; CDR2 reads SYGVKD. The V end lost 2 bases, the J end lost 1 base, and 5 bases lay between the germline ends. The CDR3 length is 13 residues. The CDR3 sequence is CAISEAANTEAFF. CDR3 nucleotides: TGTGCCATCAGTGAGGCGGCGAACACTGAAGCTTTCTTT.

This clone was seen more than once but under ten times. This CDR3 is CASSIGGYEQYF. The CDR3, as DNA: TGTGCCAGTAGTATCGGTGGCTACGAGCAGTACTTC. The chain combines TRBV19 with TRBJ2-7; D unresolved. V was trimmed by 3 bases and J by 3 bases, leaving 6 bases between them. The CDR3 spans 12 residues. Germline lookup yields CDR1 LNHDA and CDR2 SQIVND (reference sequence).

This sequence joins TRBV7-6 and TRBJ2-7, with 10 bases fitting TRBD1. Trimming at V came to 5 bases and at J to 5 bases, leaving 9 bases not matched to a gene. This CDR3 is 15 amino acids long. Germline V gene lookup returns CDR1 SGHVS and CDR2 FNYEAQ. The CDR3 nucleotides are TGTGCCAGCAGCCCCGCGGGACAGGGGACCCACGAGCAGTACTTC. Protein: CASSPAGQGTHEQYF.

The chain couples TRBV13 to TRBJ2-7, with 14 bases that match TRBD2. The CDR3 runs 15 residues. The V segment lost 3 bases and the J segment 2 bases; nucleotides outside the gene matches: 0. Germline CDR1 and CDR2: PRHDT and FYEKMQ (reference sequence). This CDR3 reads CASSLGLAGAYEQYF. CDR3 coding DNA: TGTGCCAGCAGCTTGGGACTAGCGGGGGCCTACGAGCAGTACTTC. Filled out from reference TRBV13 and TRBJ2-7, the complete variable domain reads AAGVIQSPRHLIKEKRETATLKCYPIPRHDTVYWYQQGPGQDPQFLISFYEKMQSDKGSIPDRFSAQQFSDYHSELNMSSLELGDSALYFCASSLGLAGAYEQYFGPGTRLTVT.

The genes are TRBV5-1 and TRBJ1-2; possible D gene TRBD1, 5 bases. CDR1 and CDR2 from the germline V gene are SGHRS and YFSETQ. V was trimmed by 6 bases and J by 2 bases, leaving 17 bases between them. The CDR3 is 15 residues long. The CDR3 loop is CASKRQGAPNYGYTF. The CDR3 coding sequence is TGCGCCAGCAAAAGGCAGGGCGCACCCAACTATGGCTACACCTTC.

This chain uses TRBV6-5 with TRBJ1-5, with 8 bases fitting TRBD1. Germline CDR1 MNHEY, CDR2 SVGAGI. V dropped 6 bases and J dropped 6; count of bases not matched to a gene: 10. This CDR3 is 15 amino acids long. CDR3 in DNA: TGTGCCAGCAGCTCGGGACAGGATGGCCCTCAGCCCCAGCATTTT. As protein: CASSSGQDGPQPQHF.

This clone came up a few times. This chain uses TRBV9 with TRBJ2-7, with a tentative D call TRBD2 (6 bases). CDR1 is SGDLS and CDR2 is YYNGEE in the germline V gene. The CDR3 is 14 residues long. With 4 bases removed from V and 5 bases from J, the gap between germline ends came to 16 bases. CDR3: CASSPERGFNEQYF. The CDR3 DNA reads TGTGCCAGCAGCCCGGAACGGGGGTTCAACGAGCAGTACTTC.

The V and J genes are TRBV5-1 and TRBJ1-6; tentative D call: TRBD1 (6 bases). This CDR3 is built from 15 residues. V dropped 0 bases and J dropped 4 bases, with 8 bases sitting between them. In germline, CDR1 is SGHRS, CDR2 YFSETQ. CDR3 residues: CASSLDGQYNSPLHF. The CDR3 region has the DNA TGCGCCAGCAGCTTGGATGGACAGTATAATTCACCCCTCCACTTT.

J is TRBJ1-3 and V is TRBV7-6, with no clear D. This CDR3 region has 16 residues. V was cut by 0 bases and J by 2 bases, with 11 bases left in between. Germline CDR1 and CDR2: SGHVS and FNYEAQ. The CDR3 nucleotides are TGTGCCAGCAGCTTAGCCGACACTCAAGCTGGAAACACCATATATTTT. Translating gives CASSLADTQAGNTIYF.

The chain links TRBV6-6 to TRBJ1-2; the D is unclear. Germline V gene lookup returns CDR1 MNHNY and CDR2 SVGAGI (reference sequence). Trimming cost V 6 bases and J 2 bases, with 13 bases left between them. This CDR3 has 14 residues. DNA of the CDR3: TGTGCCAGCAGCCCTCCCGACGGGAACTATGGCTACACCTTC. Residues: CASSPPDGNYGYTF.

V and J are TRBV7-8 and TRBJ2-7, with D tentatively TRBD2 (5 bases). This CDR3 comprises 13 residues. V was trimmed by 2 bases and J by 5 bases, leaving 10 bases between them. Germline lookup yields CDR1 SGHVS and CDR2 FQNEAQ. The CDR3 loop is CASSLRAADEQYF. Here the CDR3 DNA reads TGTGCCAGCAGCTTACGGGCAGCGGACGAGCAGTACTTC.

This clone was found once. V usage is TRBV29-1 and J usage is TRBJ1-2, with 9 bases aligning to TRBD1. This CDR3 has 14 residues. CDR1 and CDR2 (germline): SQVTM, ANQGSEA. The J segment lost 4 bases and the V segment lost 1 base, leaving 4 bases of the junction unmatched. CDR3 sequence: CSVEGDRVAYGYTF. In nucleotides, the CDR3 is TGCAGCGTTGAAGGGGACAGGGTCGCCTATGGCTACACCTTC.

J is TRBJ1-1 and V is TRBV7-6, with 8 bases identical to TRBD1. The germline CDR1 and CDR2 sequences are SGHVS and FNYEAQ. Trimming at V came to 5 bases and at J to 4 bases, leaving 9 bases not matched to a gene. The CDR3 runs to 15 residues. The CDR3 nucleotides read TGTGCCAGCAGCCGTGGACAGGGAGGCGGCACTGAAGCTTTCTTT. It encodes CASSRGQGGGTEAFF.

As DNA, the CDR3 is TGTGCCAGCAGCCAAGTCTCCGCGGGTGGCTACACCTTC. It specifies CASSQVSAGGYTF. This chain connects TRBV14 to TRBJ1-2; D is ambiguous. The CDR3 extends over 13 amino acids. Germline V CDR1 and CDR2: SGHDN, FVKESK. V shed 1 base and J shed 7 bases, with 10 bases lying between them.

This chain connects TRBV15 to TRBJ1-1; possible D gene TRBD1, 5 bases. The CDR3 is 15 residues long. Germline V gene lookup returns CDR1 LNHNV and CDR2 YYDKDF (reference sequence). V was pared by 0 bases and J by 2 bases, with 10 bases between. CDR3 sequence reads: CATSRDGQGNTEAFF. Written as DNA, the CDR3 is TGTGCCACCAGCAGAGATGGGCAGGGAAACACTGAAGCTTTCTTT. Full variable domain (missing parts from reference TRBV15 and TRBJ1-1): DAMVIQNPRYQVTQFGKPVTLSCSQTLNHNVMYWYQQKSSQAPKLLFHYYDKDFNNEADTPDNFQSRRPNTSFCFLDIRSPGLGDTAMYLCATSRDGQGNTEAFFGQGTRLTVV.

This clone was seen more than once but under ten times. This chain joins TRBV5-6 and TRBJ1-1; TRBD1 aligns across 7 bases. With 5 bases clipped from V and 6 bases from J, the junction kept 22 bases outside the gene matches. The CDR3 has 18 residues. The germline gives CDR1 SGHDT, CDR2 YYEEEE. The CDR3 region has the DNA TGTGCCAGCAGACTATCAACCGGGACAGACTTCTGGGGGGCTGAAGCTTTCTTT. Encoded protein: CASRLSTGTDFWGAEAFF.

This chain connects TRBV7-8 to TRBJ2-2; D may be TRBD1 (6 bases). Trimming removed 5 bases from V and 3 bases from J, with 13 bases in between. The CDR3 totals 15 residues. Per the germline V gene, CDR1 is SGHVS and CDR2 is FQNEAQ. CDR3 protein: CASSQTGKDTGELFF. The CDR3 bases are TGTGCCAGCAGCCAGACAGGCAAGGACACCGGGGAGCTGTTTTTT.

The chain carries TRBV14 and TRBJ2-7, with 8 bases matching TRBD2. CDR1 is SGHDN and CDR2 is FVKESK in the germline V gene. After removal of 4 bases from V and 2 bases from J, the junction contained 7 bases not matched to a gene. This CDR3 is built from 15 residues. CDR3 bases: TGTGCCAGCAGCCGCCGGGCGGGGGGTCCCTACGAGCAGTACTTC. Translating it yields CASSRRAGGPYEQYF.

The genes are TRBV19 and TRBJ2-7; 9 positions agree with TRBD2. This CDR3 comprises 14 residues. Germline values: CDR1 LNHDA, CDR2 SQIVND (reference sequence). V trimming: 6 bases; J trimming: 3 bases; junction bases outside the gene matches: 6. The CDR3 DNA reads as TGTGCCAGTAGCCCGACTAGCGGATTCTACGAGCAGTACTTC. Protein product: CASSPTSGFYEQYF.

The CDR3 region is CASSSHGQGTDTQYF. The DNA for the CDR3 is TGCGCCAGCAGCTCGCACGGTCAGGGCACAGATACGCAGTATTTT. The chain has TRBV5-1 and TRBJ2-3; D remains ambiguous. Trimming took 3 bases from V and 1 from J, leaving 12 bases between them. Germline CDR1 and CDR2: SGHRS and YFSETQ. The CDR3 length is 15 residues.

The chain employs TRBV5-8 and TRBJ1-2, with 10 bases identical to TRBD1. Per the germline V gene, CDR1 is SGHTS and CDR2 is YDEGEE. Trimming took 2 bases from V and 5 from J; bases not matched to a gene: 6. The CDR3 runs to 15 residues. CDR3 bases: TGTGCCAGCAGCTTACTCGGGACAGGGGAGTATGGCTACACCTTC. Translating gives CASSLLGTGEYGYTF.